One and the same sample provided the 22 T cell receptor beta chains below, sequenced in a study of blood T cell repertoires in COVID-19. Some clones are missing from TCRdb's copy, which holds only in-frame ones; the method was immunoSEQ multiplex PCR. The sample lists approximately 200,000 clones; about 85% were seen once. The sequencing input was PBMCs or T cells enriched from blood (not recorded which). All receptors derive from a man in his forties who had recovered from COVID-19.

The V gene is TRBV7-2, the J gene TRBJ2-7; 7 bases are shared with TRBD1. The CDR3 runs 14 residues. Per germline, CDR1 SGHTA and CDR2 FQGNSA. Trimming cost V 2 bases and J 5 bases; bases outside gene matches: 6. CDR3 nucleotide sequence: TGTGCCAGCAGCTTATTGGGGACAGATGACGAGCAGTACTTC. The encoded protein is CASSLLGTDDEQYF.

The rearrangement joins TRBV7-2 to TRBJ2-3, with 15 bases lining up with TRBD2. V gave up 1 base and J gave up 1 base; unmatched junction bases: 6. This CDR3 has 19 residues. Germline CDR1 SGHTA, CDR2 FQGNSA. CDR3 region: CASSLGWTSGRARTDTQYF. Here the CDR3 DNA reads TGTGCCAGCAGCTTAGGCTGGACTAGCGGGAGGGCCCGCACAGATACGCAGTATTTT.

The rearrangement links TRBV5-4 to TRBJ1-1; tentatively, D is TRBD1 (5 bases). The V gene lost 3 bases and the J gene lost 4 bases, with 10 bases spanning the gap. Germline assignment: CDR1 SGHNT and CDR2 YYREEE (reference sequence). This CDR3 comprises 13 residues. The DNA for the CDR3 is TGTGCCAGCAGCTCACAGGATGGCACTGAAGCTTTCTTT. Protein sequence: CASSSQDGTEAFF.

The chain couples TRBV6-5 to TRBJ2-7, with D perhaps TRBD2 (6 bases). Looked up from germline, CDR1 is MNHEY and CDR2 is SVGAGI. V was cut by 5 bases and J by 0 bases, with 11 bases left in between. CDR3 length: 14 amino acids. The CDR3 sequence: CASSRAGSSYEQYF. CDR3 nucleotides: TGTGCCAGCAGTCGTGCGGGGTCCTCCTACGAGCAGTACTTC.

This chain connects TRBV25-1 to TRBJ1-2; D uncertain. The V gene's germline CDR1 is MGHDK and CDR2 SYGVNS. The CDR3 runs 14 residues. The V and J ends lost 3 bases and 2 bases respectively, with 10 bases between them. The CDR3 DNA follows: TGTGCCAGCAGTGATCTTGGGCAAAACTATGGCTACACCTTC. Amino acid sequence: CASSDLGQNYGYTF.

The chain links TRBV19 to TRBJ1-5, with a weak D call TRBD1 (5 bases). V lost 10 bases to trimming and J lost 4 bases, with 20 bases between them. CDR3 length: 15 residues. Germline-derived CDR1 and CDR2 are LNHDA and SQIVND (reference sequence). The CDR3 DNA reads TGTGCCACCCACCCAGGGATAAAATATAATCAGCCCCAGCATTTT. It translates to CATHPGIKYNQPQHF.

The rearrangement joins TRBV25-1 to TRBJ2-7; no firm D call. Trimming took off 3 bases at V and 5 bases at J, with 8 bases between the two ends. CDR3 length: 12 residues. Germline CDR1 is MGHDK and CDR2 is SYGVNS. The CDR3 DNA follows: TGTGCCAGCAGTGACCCCCCTGACGAGCAGTACTTC. It translates to CASSDPPDEQYF.

This chain uses TRBV30 with TRBJ2-7, with 7 bases identical to TRBD1. Germline lookup yields CDR1 GTSNPN and CDR2 SVGIG (reference sequence). CDR3 length: 15 residues. With V trimmed by 2 bases and J by 4 bases, 11 bases remained unmatched. CDR3 in DNA: TGTGCCTGGAGTAATCGGCCAGGGGGTATGTACGAGCAGTACTTC. Residues: CAWSNRPGGMYEQYF.

In its sample, this clone was seen once. J is TRBJ1-1 and V is TRBV5-4, with TRBD1 identical over 9 bases. The CDR3 runs to 15 residues. Germline V gene data show CDR1 as SGHNT and CDR2 as YYREEE (reference sequence). J lost 4 bases, V lost 4 bases, and 8 bases had no gene match. CDR3 sequence reads: CASSPPGQGRTEAFF. For the CDR3, the DNA is TGTGCCAGCAGCCCGCCGGGACAGGGACGCACTGAAGCTTTCTTT.

The V call is TRBV12-3 or TRBV12-4, the J call TRBJ1-6; 8 bases are a match to TRBD1. The V gene end was trimmed by 8 bases and the J gene end by 4 bases; junction bases not matched to a gene: 1. This CDR3 has 13 amino acids. CDR3 DNA sequence: TGTGCCAGCGGACAGGGTTATAATTCACCCCTCCACTTT. Protein: CASGQGYNSPLHF.

The chain links TRBV28 to TRBJ2-4; possible D gene TRBD2, 5 bases. V was clipped by 4 bases and J by 8 bases, with 21 bases between them. Germline V gene sequence: CDR1 MDHEN, CDR2 SYDVKM. The CDR3 extends over 16 amino acids. In nucleotides, the CDR3 is TGTGCCAGCAGTTCACGTCGGGGAGCGGCGCGGGACATTCAGTACTTC. Protein product: CASSSRRGAARDIQYF.

The chain joins TRBV5-1 to TRBJ2-7, with D unclear. V lost 0 bases and J 4 bases, leaving 14 bases between the germline ends. The germline CDR1 and CDR2 sequences are SGHRS and YFSETQ. The CDR3 contains 15 residues. As DNA, the CDR3 is TGCGCCAGCAGCTTGGGGCCCCAACGACAATACGAGCAGTACTTC. It codes for CASSLGPQRQYEQYF.

This clone came up a few times. This chain joins TRBV25-1 and TRBJ2-4, with a weak D call TRBD2 (6 bases). The CDR3 spans 14 residues. V gave up 4 bases and J gave up 0 bases, with 7 bases separating them. Germline V gives CDR1 MGHDK, CDR2 SYGVNS. CDR3 sequence (DNA): TGTGCCAGCAGTGGGGGGGTAGCCAAAAACATTCAGTACTTC. Amino acids: CASSGGVAKNIQYF. The full variable domain, in which reference TRBV25-1 and TRBJ2-4 provide the parts outside the CDR3, is EADIYQTPRYLVIGTGKKITLECSQTMGHDKMYWYQQDPGMELHLIHYSYGVNSTEKGDLSSESTVSRIRTEHFPLTLESARPSHTSQYLCASSGGVAKNIQYFGAGTRLSVL.

The sample holds one count of this clone. The rearrangement uses TRBV7-3 and TRBJ2-7; TRBD1 might be the D (5 bases). The V end was cut by 2 bases, the J end by 4 bases, with 12 bases between. Germline assignment: CDR1 SGHTA and CDR2 FQGTGA. CDR3 length equals 14 residues. CDR3 sequence (DNA): TGTGCCAGCAGCTTATTCGGTGCAGGGTACGAGCAGTACTTC. Translation: CASSLFGAGYEQYF.

The chain recombines TRBV6-5 with TRBJ1-5, with no clear D. The germline V gene has CDR1 MNHEY and CDR2 SVGAGI. The CDR3 spans 13 residues. V was trimmed by 6 bases and J by 2 bases, leaving 8 bases between them. The CDR3 spells CASSRHGNQPQHF. The CDR3 DNA sequence: TGTGCCAGCAGCCGACACGGCAATCAGCCCCAGCATTTT.

V and J are TRBV18 and TRBJ2-3, with a tentative D call TRBD1 (6 bases). Trimming cost V 5 bases and J 3 bases, with 18 bases left between them. This CDR3 is built from 16 residues. Germline assignment: CDR1 KGHSH and CDR2 LQKENI. The CDR3 protein is CASSSQGNRATDTQYF. DNA for the CDR3: TGTGCCAGCTCATCCCAGGGGAACAGGGCTACAGATACGCAGTATTTT. Based on the CDR3 plus reference TRBV18 and TRBJ2-3, the full variable domain is NAGVMQNPRHLVRRRGQEARLRCSPMKGHSHVYWYRQLPEEGLKFMVYLQKENIIDESGMPKERFSAEFPKEGPSILRIQQVVRGDSAAYFCASSSQGNRATDTQYFGPGTRLTVL.

This clone appeared a single time. The chain carries TRBV28 and TRBJ1-1; D is perhaps TRBD1 (6 bases). The CDR3 loop spans 16 amino acids. The V and J ends lost 4 bases and 3 bases respectively, with 18 bases between them. Germline CDR1 is MDHEN and CDR2 is SYDVKM. Written as DNA, the CDR3 is TGTGCCAGCAGTTCGCTACTCCAGGGGAGGGACACTGAAGCTTTCTTT. Protein: CASSSLLQGRDTEAFF.

The chain couples TRBV3-1 (or the pseudogene TRBV3-2) to TRBJ2-7; 14 bases line up with TRBD2. The CDR3 runs to 15 residues. The V and J ends lost 0 bases and 10 bases, in that order; junction bases with no gene match: 5. Germline V gives CDR1 LGHDT, CDR2 YNNKEL (reference sequence). Here the CDR3 DNA reads TGTGCCAGCAGCCAAGAGGGACTAGCGGGAGTCCGCCAGTACTTC. The encoded protein is CASSQEGLAGVRQYF.

The chain joins TRBV11-2 to TRBJ2-2; 7 bases map to TRBD1. Germline-derived CDR1 and CDR2 are SGHAT and FQNNGV. The CDR3 sequence is 15 residues long. Losses at the gene ends were 4 bases for V and 7 bases for J; bases not matched to a gene: 9. Here the CDR3 DNA reads TGTGCCAGCAGCTCTTTCCTGAGGACAGGCGGGGAGCTGTTTTTT. This codes for CASSSFLRTGGELFF.

The rearrangement links TRBV5-1 to TRBJ2-2, with 13 bases lining up with TRBD2. With V trimmed by 5 bases and J by 7 bases, 11 bases remained unmatched. The CDR3 contains 17 residues. Germline CDR1 is SGHRS and CDR2 is YFSETQ. This CDR3 reads CASSDGGLAGVGGELFF. CDR3 in DNA: TGCGCCAGCAGTGACGGCGGACTAGCGGGAGTAGGCGGGGAGCTGTTTTTT.

The chain recombines TRBV7-9 with TRBJ2-1; TRBD1 aligns across 10 bases. The CDR3 contains 16 residues. CDR1 is SEHNR and CDR2 is FQNEAQ in the germline V gene (reference sequence). V trimming: 5 bases; J trimming: 3 bases; junction bases outside the gene matches: 7. This chain's CDR3 is CASSAPGTGDYNEQFF. Written as DNA, the CDR3 is TGTGCCAGCAGCGCCCCCGGGACAGGGGACTACAATGAGCAGTTCTTC.

This clone came up a few times. V and J are TRBV4-3 and TRBJ2-1; TRBD2 matches at 7 bases. The trim removed 4 bases at V and 9 bases at J, leaving 12 bases unmatched. Germline CDR1 reads LGHNA; CDR2 reads YSLEER. The CDR3 has 15 residues. The CDR3 is CASSPWGGGPGEQFF. Here the CDR3 DNA reads TGCGCCAGCAGCCCCTGGGGGGGAGGGCCAGGTGAGCAGTTCTTC.